A selection of T cell receptor beta chains follows, all from one sample in a study of T cell responses to AZD1222 COVID-19 vaccine. The method was immunoSEQ multiplex PCR; TCRdb's version includes in-frame clones alone and lacks a portion of them. The data contain more than 150,000 clones, around 90% of them seen just once; the ten biggest clones take up under 6.5%. The sample in question was peripheral blood, obtained on day 0 of AZD1222 vaccination. The origin of the receptors is an adult in good health. Each CDR3 is given with its conserved first and last residue. The D gene is left open where the match is weak.

>TRBJ2-1|TRBV3-1/TRBV3-2|-
CASRGEGLSSYNEQFF
>TRBJ1-5|TRBV19|TRBD1
CASSGSGQGGNQPQHF
>TRBJ1-2|TRBV5-1|-
CASSLVLLAGDGYTF
>TRBJ2-7|TRBV28|-
CASSLRPEGHEQYF
>TRBJ2-7|TRBV28|TRBD2
CASSPPLAGRYEQYF
>TRBJ1-2|TRBV6-1|-
CASSEVTTGNANYGYTF
>TRBJ1-6|TRBV19|TRBD1
CASSPWDRNNSPLHF
>TRBJ2-3|TRBV25-1|-
CASSLDSRPTDTQYF
>TRBJ1-2|TRBV12-3/TRBV12-4|-
CASSLSGTYGYTF
>TRBJ1-1|TRBV10-3|TRBD1
CSHQGDRAAEAFF
>TRBJ2-1|TRBV11-2|-
CASSLEGWDEQFF
>TRBJ2-7|TRBV14|TRBD2
CASSQEGLAGVMNEQYF
>TRBJ1-4|TRBV30|TRBD1
CAWTRSGTGSEKLFF
>TRBJ1-5|TRBV28|TRBD1
CASSLFRGQDSNQPQHF
>TRBJ1-6|TRBV18|TRBD1
CASSQGQGVTPLHF
>TRBJ1-2|TRBV2|TRBD1
CASRGTGAAHYTF
>TRBJ1-4|TRBV6-5|TRBD1
CASGPPGQGNEKLFF
>TRBJ1-2|TRBV5-6|-
CASSLSSGYTF
>TRBJ2-7|TRBV2|-
CASRYRRDPAYEQYF
>TRBJ1-2|TRBV12-3/TRBV12-4|TRBD1
CASKLGLGQLFNF
>TRBJ2-7|TRBV15|-
CATSRLGDEQYF
>TRBJ2-7|TRBV28|-
CASSSPSVPNYEQYF
>TRBJ1-5|TRBV9|TRBD1
CASSEDPGGQPQHF
>TRBJ2-2|TRBV11-2|TRBD2
CASTTLAGGRTGELFF
>TRBJ2-1|TRBV10-1|-
CASSERYNEQFF
>TRBJ1-1|TRBV2|TRBD1
CASSERLPGQGAGEAFF
>TRBJ2-1|TRBV4-1|-
CASSQVESRELFF
>TRBJ1-5|TRBV28|-
CASSLGGQPQHF